Shown below are 26 T cell receptor beta chains from a single sample sequenced in a study of post-analysis software for immune sequencing data. Study-level points and caveats: Among 5 or 6 TRBV segments more frequent in patients than controls were TRBV5-6, TRBV5-1 and TRBV20-1.

These receptors have no identified antigens. Prepared TCR beta cDNA libraries contained unique molecular identifiers. From the PCR reads, TCRdb called clonotypes with MiXCR, one entry per CDR3 protein. The table records 750,000 to 900,000 distinct CDR3 sequences, just over 45% of them present only once. The source material was blood. All receptors come from a girl aged 5-17 years with multiple sclerosis.

V usage is TRBV24-1 and J usage is TRBJ2-3, with 7 bases matching TRBD1. In germline, CDR1 is KGHDR, CDR2 SFDVKD. The trim removed 7 bases at V and 0 bases at J, leaving 12 bases unmatched. The CDR3 is made up of 17 amino acids. CDR3 sequence: CATSAGQGQASTDTQYF. The DNA for the CDR3 is TGTGCCACCAGCGCCGGCCAAGGACAGGCTAGCACAGATACGCAGTATTTT.

This clonotype has more than one count but fewer than ten. The chain uses TRBV6-5 and TRBJ2-1; D remains unclear. CDR1 and CDR2 (germline): MNHEY, SVGAGI. The CDR3 runs 11 residues. V lost 2 bases to trimming and J lost 9 bases, with 5 bases between them. Written as DNA, the CDR3 is TGTGCCAGCAGTTACGGTGGTGAGCAGTTCTTC. Protein: CASSYGGEQFF.

This chain joins TRBV9 and TRBJ2-1; 9 bases agree with TRBD2. Germline V gene lookup returns CDR1 SGDLS and CDR2 YYNGEE. CDR3 length: 16 residues. After removal of 0 bases from V and 6 bases from J, the junction contained 7 bases not matched to a gene. The CDR3, as DNA: TGTGCCAGCAGCGTAGGCGGACTAGCGCCCGGCAATGAGCAGTTCTTC. As protein: CASSVGGLAPGNEQFF. Combining the CDR3 with reference TRBV9 and TRBJ2-1 gives the whole variable domain DSGVTQTPKHLITATGQRVTLRCSPRSGDLSVYWYQQSLDQGLQFLIQYYNGEERAKGNILERFSAQQFPDLHSELNLSSLELGDSALYFCASSVGGLAPGNEQFFGPGTRLTVL.

The rearrangement joins TRBV29-1 to TRBJ1-1; no definite D call. Germline V lookup: CDR1 SQVTM, CDR2 ANQGSEA. The CDR3 runs 11 residues. V shed 0 bases and J shed 6 bases, with 5 bases lying between them. Here the CDR3 DNA reads TGCAGCGTTGAAGATAGCGCTGAAGCTTTCTTT. Translated: CSVEDSAEAFF. Supplemented by reference TRBV29-1 and TRBJ1-1, the full variable domain reads SAVISQKPSRDICQRGTSLTIQCQVDSQVTMMFWYRQQPGQSLTLIATANQGSEATYESGFVIDKFPISRPNLTFSTLTVSNMSPEDSSIYLCSVEDSAEAFFGQGTRLTVV.

V usage is TRBV4-1 and J usage is TRBJ2-7, with D possibly being TRBD2 (5 bases). This CDR3 is built from 14 residues. V was trimmed by 9 bases and J by 0 bases, leaving 15 bases between them. Germline V gene sequence: CDR1 MGHRA, CDR2 YSYEKL. The CDR3 region is CASTSEGPSYEQYF. The CDR3 nucleotides are TGCGCCAGTACTTCCGAGGGCCCCTCCTACGAGCAGTACTTC.

This clonotype was found once. This chain links TRBV20-1 with TRBJ1-1; no firm D call. Germline lookup yields CDR1 DFQATT and CDR2 SNEGSKA (reference sequence). CDR3 length: 15 residues. The V end was cut by 0 bases, the J end by 5 bases, with 16 bases between. CDR3 loop: CSARDRRVGWTEAFF. The DNA of the CDR3 is TGCAGTGCTAGAGATAGAAGGGTAGGGTGGACTGAAGCTTTCTTT.

V is TRBV27 and J is TRBJ2-3; D not certain. Looked up from germline, CDR1 is MNHEY and CDR2 is SMNVEV (reference sequence). This CDR3 comprises 14 residues. Trimming took off 3 bases at V and 10 bases at J, with 17 bases between the two ends. The CDR3, as DNA: TGTGCCAGCAGTTTTAACGGTGGACGGCAATCGCAGTATTTT. Translated: CASSFNGGRQSQYF.

CDR3 nucleotide sequence: TGTGCCAGCAGCCGCCCAGGGACTGGACTCACAGATACGCAGTATTTT. Translation gives CASSRPGTGLTDTQYF. V usage is TRBV11-2 and J usage is TRBJ2-3; D may be TRBD2 (6 bases). V lost 5 bases to trimming and J lost 2 bases, with 17 bases between them. Germline-derived CDR1 and CDR2 are SGHAT and FQNNGV. The length of the CDR3 is 16 residues.

This clonotype was seen only once. The rearrangement joins TRBV5-1 to TRBJ2-7; tentative D call: TRBD2 (5 bases). This CDR3 region has 14 residues. Germline V lookup: CDR1 SGHRS, CDR2 YFSETQ. Trimming left V 0 bases short and J 2 bases short, with 9 bases between. The CDR3 loop is CASSLAGKAYEQYF. The CDR3 nucleotides are TGCGCCAGCAGCTTGGCCGGGAAGGCCTACGAGCAGTACTTC.

The V gene is TRBV29-1, the J gene TRBJ2-5; a possible D gene is TRBD2 (5 bases). Germline values: CDR1 SQVTM, CDR2 ANQGSEA. The CDR3 totals 11 residues. Trimming removed 6 bases from V and 11 bases from J, with 16 bases in between. The DNA of the CDR3 is TGCAGCGTAATACGGGGTTATGAGCAGTACTTC. It translates to CSVIRGYEQYF.

In nucleotides, the CDR3 is TGTGCCTGGAGTGTGGGGTCTTCGGCTTTCTTT. It yields the protein CAWSVGSSAFF. The chain uses TRBV30 and TRBJ1-1; no firm D call. Germline CDR1 and CDR2: GTSNPN and SVGIG (reference sequence). V gave up 0 bases and J gave up 11 bases, with 10 bases separating them. There are 11 residues in the CDR3.

The chain carries TRBV9 and TRBJ2-1; D not certain. V dropped 4 bases and J dropped 8 bases, with 13 bases sitting between them. There are 13 residues in the CDR3. Germline CDR1 SGDLS, CDR2 YYNGEE. CDR3 protein: CASSPPDGDEQFF. The CDR3 bases are TGTGCCAGCAGCCCCCCCGATGGCGATGAGCAGTTCTTC.

This chain links TRBV29-1 with TRBJ2-1; D is perhaps TRBD1 (5 bases). This CDR3 comprises 12 residues. Trimming cost V 0 bases and J 12 bases, with 12 bases left between them. Per germline, CDR1 SQVTM and CDR2 ANQGSEA. The CDR3 protein is CSVEEDIRGQFF. The CDR3 DNA sequence: TGCAGCGTTGAAGAGGACATTCGCGGGCAGTTCTTC.

Only a few counts were recorded for this clonotype. This chain joins TRBV29-1 and TRBJ2-3; D call uncertain. The CDR3 runs to 14 residues. The germline V gene encodes CDR1 SQVTM and CDR2 ANQGSEA. Deletions cut 4 bases from V and 3 bases from J, with 14 bases between. CDR3 sequence reads: CSVVKWSGTDTQYF. Written as DNA, the CDR3 is TGCAGCGTTGTTAAGTGGAGTGGGACAGATACGCAGTATTTT.

The CDR3 DNA sequence: TGCGCCAGCAGCCAAGTTAGGTACGAGCAGTACTTC. This encodes CASSQVRYEQYF. This chain joins TRBV4-1 and TRBJ2-7; D is ambiguous. Germline V lookup: CDR1 MGHRA, CDR2 YSYEKL. V lost 1 base and J 4 bases, leaving 5 bases between the germline ends. This CDR3 region has 12 residues.

This clonotype was picked up a small number of times. This sequence joins TRBV28 and TRBJ2-4, with D uncertain. The end of the DNA aligns better with TRBJ2-7, so the J call may be wrong. Germline CDR1 is MDHEN and CDR2 is SYDVKM. The CDR3 is 12 amino acids. The CDR3 DNA follows: TGTGCCAGCAGTTTACTACCCCCCGAGCAGTACTTC. As protein: CASSLLPPEQYF.

The sample holds one count of this clonotype. The chain links TRBV7-4 to TRBJ1-2, with a possible D match to TRBD1 (5 bases). The CDR3 consists of 15 residues. CDR1 is SGHVT and CDR2 is SQSDAQ in the germline V gene. V lost 2 bases and J 5 bases, leaving 15 bases between the germline ends. The CDR3 nucleotides read TGTGCCAGCAGCTTACGAAGGCACAGGTGGTATGGCTACACCTTC. This gives the protein CASSLRRHRWYGYTF.

The CDR3 is CASTEGTSGPYNEQFF. CDR3 sequence (DNA): TGTGCCAGCACCGAGGGTACTAGCGGACCATACAATGAGCAGTTCTTC. This chain joins TRBV6-7 and TRBJ2-1; 8 bases map to TRBD2. TRBV6-7 counts as an open reading frame of uncertain function. Trimming removed 7 bases from V and 4 bases from J; junction bases left unmatched: 12. The CDR3 contains 16 residues.

For the CDR3, the DNA is TGCGCCAGCAGCTTGGCCGGGACTAGCGGGGGGAGCTCCTACAATGAGCAGTTCTTC. This gives the protein CASSLAGTSGGSSYNEQFF. The chain uses TRBV5-1 and TRBJ2-1, with 15 nucleotides matching TRBD2. The germline V gene has CDR1 SGHRS and CDR2 YFSETQ. This CDR3 region has 19 residues. After removal of 0 bases from V and 0 bases from J, the junction contained 4 bases not matched to a gene.

The chain links TRBV7-2 to TRBJ2-1, with 10 bases matching TRBD2. Trimming at V came to 4 bases and at J to 4 bases, leaving 7 bases not matched to a gene. The CDR3 contains 16 residues. Germline CDR1 is SGHTA and CDR2 is FQGNSA. The chain's CDR3 is CASSSRTSGLYNEQFF. The CDR3, as DNA: TGTGCCAGCAGCTCGAGGACTAGCGGACTGTACAATGAGCAGTTCTTC.

The chain links TRBV6-1 to TRBJ2-7; 7 nucleotides match TRBD2. The CDR3 consists of 17 residues. The ends lost 2 bases at V and 3 bases at J; junction bases unmatched: 13. CDR1 is MNHNS, CDR2 SASEGT, per germline. CDR3 nucleotide sequence: TGTGCCAGCAGTGAATACGGGGGGAGCGAAAGGGGCTACGAGCAGTACTTC. Protein: CASSEYGGSERGYEQYF.

The rearrangement links TRBV28 to TRBJ2-1; 10 positions agree with TRBD2. The germline V gene has CDR1 MDHEN and CDR2 SYDVKM. With 1 base clipped from V and 10 bases from J, the junction kept 10 bases outside the gene matches. CDR3 length equals 16 residues. CDR3 sequence reads: CASSLSVLAGVVEQFF. CDR3 coding DNA: TGTGCCAGCAGTTTATCTGTCCTAGCGGGAGTGGTGGAGCAGTTCTTC.

Only a few counts were recorded for this clonotype. The chain combines TRBV28 with TRBJ2-5; no clear D gene. Germline CDR1 reads MDHEN; CDR2 reads SYDVKM. There are 14 residues in the CDR3. V was trimmed by 3 bases and J by 5 bases, leaving 13 bases between them. The CDR3 loop is CASSLNEYQETQYF. In nucleotides, the CDR3 is TGTGCCAGCAGTTTGAATGAGTATCAGGAGACCCAGTACTTC. The full variable domain, rest sourced from reference TRBV28 and TRBJ2-5, is DVKVTQSSRYLVKRTGEKVFLECVQDMDHENMFWYRQDPGLGLRLIYFSYDVKMKEKGDIPEGYSVSREKKERFSLILESASTNQTSMYLCASSLNEYQETQYFGPGTRLLVL.

The chain combines TRBV11-2 with TRBJ2-5, with D possibly matching TRBD1 (6 bases). The J call could be wrong; TRBJ2-7 is a better fit for the DNA end. Germline V gene data show CDR1 as SGHAT and CDR2 as FQNNGV. The CDR3 loop spans 16 amino acids. This CDR3 is CASSLGNREVEYEQYF. The CDR3 DNA follows: TGTGCCAGCAGCTTAGGTAACAGGGAAGTGGAGTACGAGCAGTACTTC.

This clonotype has only a few counts. This sequence joins TRBV5-1 and TRBJ1-1; no firm D call. The CDR3 is 15 amino acids. V lost 4 bases, J lost 0 bases, and 13 bases lay in between. Germline values: CDR1 SGHRS, CDR2 YFSETQ. CDR3: CASSPGGQVNTEAFF. The CDR3 region has the DNA TGCGCCAGCAGCCCCGGTGGCCAGGTGAACACTGAAGCTTTCTTT.

This chain connects TRBV2 to TRBJ2-3, with TRBD2 matching over 8 bases. This CDR3 contains 16 residues. V lost 5 bases and J lost 1; bases outside the gene matches: 8. The germline V gene encodes CDR1 SNHLY and CDR2 FYNNEI. As DNA, the CDR3 is TGTGCCAGCAGTCCAGGAGCGGGAGTTGGCACAGATACGCAGTATTTT. It is translated as CASSPGAGVGTDTQYF.